This T cell receptor (beta chain) was sequenced in a study of PD-L1 blockade in urothelial cancer. Study-level results: Sub-median blood TCR clonality before treatment predicted longer survival. Durable benefit was linked to greater 3-week expansion of tumor-associated blood clones.

As concerns this clone: Its target is not known.

The V and J ends lost 1 base and 1 base respectively, with 5 bases between them. The length of the CDR3 is 13 residues. Germline CDR1 reads SGHRS; CDR2 reads YFSETQ. Some clones are missing from TCRdb's copy, which holds only in-frame ones; the method was immunoSEQ multiplex PCR. Among 70,000 or so clones listed, about 88% were seen once. Sequencing used PBMCs, obtained around atezolizumab (anti-PD-L1) treatment. The TCR sequence derives from a man between 60 and 70 years old with urothelial cancer. The chain combines TRBV5-1 with TRBJ2-5; D call uncertain. The CDR3 nucleotides are TGCGCCAGCAGCTTGTCTCTCCAAGAGACCCAGTACTTC. Encoded protein: CASSLSLQETQYF. Supplemented by reference TRBV5-1 and TRBJ2-5, the full variable domain reads KAGVTQTPRYLIKTRGQQVTLSCSPISGHRSVSWYQQTPGQGLQFLFEYFSETQRNKGNFPGRFSGRQFSNSRSEMNVSTLELGDSALYLCASSLSLQETQYFGPGTRLLVL.